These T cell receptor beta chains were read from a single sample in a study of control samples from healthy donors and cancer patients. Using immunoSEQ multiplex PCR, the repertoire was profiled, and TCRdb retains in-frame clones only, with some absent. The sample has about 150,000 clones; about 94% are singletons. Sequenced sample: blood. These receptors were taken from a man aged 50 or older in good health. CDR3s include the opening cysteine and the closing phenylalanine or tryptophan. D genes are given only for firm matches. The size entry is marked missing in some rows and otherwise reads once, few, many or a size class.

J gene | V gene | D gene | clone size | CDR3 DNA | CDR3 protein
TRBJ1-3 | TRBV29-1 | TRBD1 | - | TGCAGCGCCCAGGGACAGGGGGCCGGAAACACCATATATTTT | CSAQGQGAGNTIYF
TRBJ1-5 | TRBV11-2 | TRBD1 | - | TGTGCCAGCAGCGAGACAGGGGATCAGCCCCAGCATTTT | CASSETGDQPQHF
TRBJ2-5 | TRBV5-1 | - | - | TGCGCCAGCAGCCCGGGACTTGAAGAGACCCAGTACTTC | CASSPGLEETQYF
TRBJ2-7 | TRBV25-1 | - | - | TGTGCCAGCAGTGAATGGTCAGGGCCCCCCTACGAGCAGTACTTC | CASSEWSGPPYEQYF
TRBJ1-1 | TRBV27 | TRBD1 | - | TGTGCCAGCAGTTCGCTTGGACAGGGGGTGAGTGAAGCTTTCTTT | CASSSLGQGVSEAFF
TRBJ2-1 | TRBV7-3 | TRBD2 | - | TGTGCCAGCAGCCTAAGGACTAGCGGGACCGCCCTCTCCTACAATGAGCAGTTCTTC | CASSLRTSGTALSYNEQFF
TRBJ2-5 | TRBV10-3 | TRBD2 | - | TGTGCCATCAGTCCAGCGGGAGAGGGTTGGGGGCAAGAGACCCAGTACTTC | CAISPAGEGWGQETQYF
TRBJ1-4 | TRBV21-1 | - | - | TGTGCCAGCAGCAAAGCGCTTTGGGCAGGATTTATTTCCGAAAAACTGTTTTTT | CASSKALWAGFISEKLFF
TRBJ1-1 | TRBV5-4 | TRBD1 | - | TGTGCCAGCAGCTTTCCCGGAAGGGGGCTGGGCACTGAAGCTTTCTTT | CASSFPGRGLGTEAFF
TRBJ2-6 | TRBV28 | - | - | TGTGCCAGCAGTTTGGAACGAGGAACCTCTGGGGCCAACGTCCTGACTTTC | CASSLERGTSGANVLTF
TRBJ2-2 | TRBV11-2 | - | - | TGTGCCAGCAGATCCGCCGGGGGAGGAAGGACCGGGGAGCTGTTTTTT | CASRSAGGGRTGELFF
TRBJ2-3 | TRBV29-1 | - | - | TGCAGCGGCCTCGGCAAGGCCGGGACAAACCTCAGGGGAACGCAGTATTTT | CSGLGKAGTNLRGTQYF
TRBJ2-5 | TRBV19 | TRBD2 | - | TGTGCCAGTAAGGGGACTAGCGGGAGTGGGACCCAGTACTTC | CASKGTSGSGTQYF
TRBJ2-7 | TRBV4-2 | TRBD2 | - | TGTGCCAGCAGCCAAGACGAGCGGGAAACCTACGAGCAGTACTTC | CASSQDERETYEQYF
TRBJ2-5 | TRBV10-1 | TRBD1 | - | TGCGCCAGCAGTGAGGCGGGCAGGGGGCAAGAGACCCAGTACTTC | CASSEAGRGQETQYF
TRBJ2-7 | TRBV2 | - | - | TGTGCCAGCAGTGAGAACAGGGGACTACACTACGAGCAGTACTTC | CASSENRGLHYEQYF
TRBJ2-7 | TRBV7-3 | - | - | TGTGCCTCTCCTCTATGGGTAGAAACTACCTACGAGCAGTACTTC | CASPLWVETTYEQYF
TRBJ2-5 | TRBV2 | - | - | TGTGCCAGAGGGGGACCCAGGGTCCAAGAGACCCAGTACTTC | CARGGPRVQETQYF
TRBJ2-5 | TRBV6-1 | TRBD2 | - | TGTGCCAGCAGTGACCAGCGGGAGCGAGAGACCCAGTACTTC | CASSDQRERETQYF
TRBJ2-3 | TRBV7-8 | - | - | TGTGCCAGCAGCTACTCGAATGGACACACAAGAGATACGCAGTATTTT | CASSYSNGHTRDTQYF
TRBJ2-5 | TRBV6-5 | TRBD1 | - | TGTGCCAGCACCGGGACAGCACAAGAGACCCAGTACTTC | CASTGTAQETQYF
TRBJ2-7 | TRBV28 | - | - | TGTGCCAGCACCCGCGGCTACGAGCAGTACTTC | CASTRGYEQYF
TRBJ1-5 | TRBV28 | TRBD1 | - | TGTGCCAGCAGTTTGACAGGGGTGCAGCCCCAGCATTTT | CASSLTGVQPQHF
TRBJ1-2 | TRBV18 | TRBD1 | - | TGTGCCAGCTCACCAAGCGGACAGGGGGCACATGGCTACACCTTC | CASSPSGQGAHGYTF
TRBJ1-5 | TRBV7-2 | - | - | TGTGCCAGCAGCCGCTGGGGGGGGGCAGGTCAGCCCCAGCATTTT | CASSRWGGAGQPQHF
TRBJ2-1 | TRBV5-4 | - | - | TGTGCCAGCAGCTTGGGGGGGAGCTCCTACAATGAGCAGTTCTTC | CASSLGGSSYNEQFF
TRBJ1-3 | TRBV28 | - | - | TGTGCCAGCAGTTTTTGGGAGGCCCGCTCTGGAAACACCATATATTTT | CASSFWEARSGNTIYF
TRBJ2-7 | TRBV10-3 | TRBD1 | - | TGTGCCATCCGGACAGGGAGCGAGCAGTACTTC | CAIRTGSEQYF
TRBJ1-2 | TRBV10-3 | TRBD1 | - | TGTGCCATCAGTGCGCGACAGGGGACTTTCTATGGCTACACCTTC | CAISARQGTFYGYTF
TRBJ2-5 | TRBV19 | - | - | TGTGCCAGTAGTGCGGACAGTTGGGGGACCCAGTACTTC | CASSADSWGTQYF
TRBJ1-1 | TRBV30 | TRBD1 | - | TGTGCCTGGGGACAGGGAGTTATAACTGAAGCTTTCTTT | CAWGQGVITEAFF
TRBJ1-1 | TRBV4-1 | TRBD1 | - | TGCGCCAGCAGCCGCCAGACAGGGGTGAACACTGAAGCTTTCTTT | CASSRQTGVNTEAFF
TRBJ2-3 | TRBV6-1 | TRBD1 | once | TGTGCCAGCAGTGAGGACAGGGCCGATACGCAGTATTTT | CASSEDRADTQYF
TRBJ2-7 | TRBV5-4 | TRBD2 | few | TGTGCCAGCAGCTTGGGTGCTAGCGGGAGGGTTAGATCATCCAACTACGAGCAGTACTTC | CASSLGASGRVRSSNYEQYF
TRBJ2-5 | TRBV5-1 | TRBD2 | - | TGCGCCAGCAGCTTGGTGGAGGTAGCGGGAGTTGAGACCCAGTACTTC | CASSLVEVAGVETQYF
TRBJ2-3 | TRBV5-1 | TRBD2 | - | TGCGCCAGCAGCTTGTCTAGCGGGAGTACAGGAACAGATACGCAGTATTTT | CASSLSSGSTGTDTQYF
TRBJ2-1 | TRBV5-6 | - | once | TGTGCCAGCAGCCCTTCCTCCACCTACAATGAGCAGTTCTTC | CASSPSSTYNEQFF
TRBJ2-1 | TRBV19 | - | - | TGTGCCAGTAGTTTCCGGGACTCCTACAATGAGCAGTTCTTC | CASSFRDSYNEQFF